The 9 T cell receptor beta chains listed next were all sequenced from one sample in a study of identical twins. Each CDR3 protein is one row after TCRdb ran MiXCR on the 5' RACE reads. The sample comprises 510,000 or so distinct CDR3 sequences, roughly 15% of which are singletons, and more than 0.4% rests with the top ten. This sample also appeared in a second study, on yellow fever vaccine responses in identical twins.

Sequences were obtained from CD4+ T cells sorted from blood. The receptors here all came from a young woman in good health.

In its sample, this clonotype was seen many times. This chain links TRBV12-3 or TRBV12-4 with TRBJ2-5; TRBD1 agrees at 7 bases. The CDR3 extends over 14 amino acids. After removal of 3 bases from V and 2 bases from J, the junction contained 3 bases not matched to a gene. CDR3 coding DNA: TGTGCCAGCAGTTTTTGGGACAGACAAGAGACCCAGTACTTC. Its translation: CASSFWDRQETQYF.

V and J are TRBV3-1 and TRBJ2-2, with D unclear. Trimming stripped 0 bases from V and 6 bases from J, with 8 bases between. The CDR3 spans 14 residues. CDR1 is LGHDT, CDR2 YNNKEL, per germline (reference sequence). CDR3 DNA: TGTGCCAGCAGCCAAGACCCCAATTCCGGGGAGCTGTTTTTT. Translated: CASSQDPNSGELFF.

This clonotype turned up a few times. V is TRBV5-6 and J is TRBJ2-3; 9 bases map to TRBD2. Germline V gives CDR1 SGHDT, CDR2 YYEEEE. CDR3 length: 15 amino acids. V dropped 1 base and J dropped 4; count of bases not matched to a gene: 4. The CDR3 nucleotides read TGTGCCAGCAGCTTGTTGACTAGCGGACCAGATACGCAGTATTTT. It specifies CASSLLTSGPDTQYF.

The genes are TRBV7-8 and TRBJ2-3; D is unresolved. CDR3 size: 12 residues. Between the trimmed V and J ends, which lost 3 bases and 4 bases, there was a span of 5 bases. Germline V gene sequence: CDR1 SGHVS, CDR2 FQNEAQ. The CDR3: CASSFIADTQYF. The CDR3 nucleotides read TGTGCCAGCAGCTTCATCGCAGATACGCAGTATTTT.

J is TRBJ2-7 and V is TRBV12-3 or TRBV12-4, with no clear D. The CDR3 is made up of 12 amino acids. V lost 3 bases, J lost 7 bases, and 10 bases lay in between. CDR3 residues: CASSFGPWEQYF. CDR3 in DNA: TGTGCCAGCAGTTTCGGGCCTTGGGAGCAGTACTTC.

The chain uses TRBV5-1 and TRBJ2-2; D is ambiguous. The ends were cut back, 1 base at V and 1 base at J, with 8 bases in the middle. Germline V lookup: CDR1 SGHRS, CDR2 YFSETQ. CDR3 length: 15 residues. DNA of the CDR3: TGCGCCAGCAGCTTGAAGCCAATGAACACCGGGGAGCTGTTTTTT. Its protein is CASSLKPMNTGELFF.

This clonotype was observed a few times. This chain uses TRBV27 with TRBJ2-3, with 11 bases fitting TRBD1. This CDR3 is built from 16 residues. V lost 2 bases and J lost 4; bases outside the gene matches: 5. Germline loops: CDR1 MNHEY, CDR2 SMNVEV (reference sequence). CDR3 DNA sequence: TGTGCCAGCAGTTTACACGGACAGGGGGCAGCAGATACGCAGTATTTT. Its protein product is CASSLHGQGAADTQYF.

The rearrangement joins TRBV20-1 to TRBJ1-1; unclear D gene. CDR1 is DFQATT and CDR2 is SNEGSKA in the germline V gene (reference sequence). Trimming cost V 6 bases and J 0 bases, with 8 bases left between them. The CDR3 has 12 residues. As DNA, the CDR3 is TGCAGTGCAATTAAAGTGAACACTGAAGCTTTCTTT. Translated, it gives CSAIKVNTEAFF.

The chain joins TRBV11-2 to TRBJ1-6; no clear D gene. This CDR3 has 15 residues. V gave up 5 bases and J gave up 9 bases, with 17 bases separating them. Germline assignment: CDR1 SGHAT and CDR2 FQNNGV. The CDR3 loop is CASSQISGASSPLHF. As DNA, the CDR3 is TGTGCCAGCAGCCAAATATCGGGCGCGTCTTCACCCCTCCACTTT.